This T cell receptor (beta chain) was captured in a study of blood T cell repertoires in COVID-19. Study background: Sample material is recorded as cDNA or gDNA derived from T cells, B-cell-depleted T cells, or PBMCs.

Two negative PCRs, clearance, or symptom resolution were required of recovered Cohort 3 donors. Trimming stripped 4 bases from V and 4 bases from J, with 7 bases between. Germline CDR1 is SQVTM and CDR2 is ANQGSEA. The CDR3 length is 11 residues. Here immunoSEQ multiplex PCR was the method, and the copy in TCRdb shows in-frame clones only, minus some. Of about 170,000 clones listed, approximately 87% were seen once; the top ten hold nearly 4.5%. Sequencing input: PBMCs or T cells enriched from blood (not recorded which). The J gene is TRBJ1-1, the V gene TRBV29-1; D remains unclear. This receptor was obtained from a woman aged 45 to 65 who had recovered from COVID-19. The DNA for the CDR3 is TGCAGCGTTGCAGCGGGCACTGAAGCTTTCTTT. Translating it yields CSVAAGTEAFF.